The present T cell receptor (beta chain) was sequenced within a study of blood T cell repertoires in COVID-19. For the study at large: COVID-19 samples, acute and convalescent, were from the United States, Italy and Spain. Nucleic acid was either cDNA or gDNA, and it came from T cells, B-cell-depleted T cells, or PBMCs.

Per the original data handling: By means of reference gene primer amplification, nucleated cell counts were estimated. Sequenced by immunoSEQ multiplex PCR; TCRdb stores in-frame clones only, minus some. V and J calls and clone size come straight from that table; D and trimming were deduced from the DNA. Seen here are 100,000 to 150,000 clones, approximately 88% observed once, and the top ten hold approximately 1.5%. Germline CDR1 MGHDK, CDR2 SYGVNS. This CDR3 has 13 residues. V trimming: 8 bases; J trimming: 11 bases; junction bases outside the gene matches: 9. This clone has a single count. Sequenced material: peripheral blood. The source is a man in his sixties with acute or convalescent COVID-19. The rearrangement uses TRBV25-1 and TRBJ1-6, with 7 nucleotides matching TRBD1. CDR3 sequence: CASSGGSSPPLHF. The DNA for the CDR3 is TGTGCCAGCTCAGGGGGGTCTTCCCCACCCCTCCACTTT.